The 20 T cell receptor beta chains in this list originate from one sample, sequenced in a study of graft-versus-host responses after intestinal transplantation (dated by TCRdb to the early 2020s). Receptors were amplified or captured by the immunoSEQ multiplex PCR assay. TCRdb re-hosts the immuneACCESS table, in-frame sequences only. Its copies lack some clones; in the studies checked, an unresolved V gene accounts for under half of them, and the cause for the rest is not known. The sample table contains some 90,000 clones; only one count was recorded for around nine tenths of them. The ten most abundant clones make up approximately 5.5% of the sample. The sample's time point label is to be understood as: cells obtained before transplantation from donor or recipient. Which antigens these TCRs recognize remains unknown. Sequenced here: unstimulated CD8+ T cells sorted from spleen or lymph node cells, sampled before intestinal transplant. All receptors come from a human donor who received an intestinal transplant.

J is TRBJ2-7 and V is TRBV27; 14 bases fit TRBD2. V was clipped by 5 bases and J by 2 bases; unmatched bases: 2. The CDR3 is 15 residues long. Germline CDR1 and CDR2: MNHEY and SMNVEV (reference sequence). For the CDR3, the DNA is TGTGCCAGCAGTCTGACTAGCGGGGGGGCCTACGAGCAGTACTTC. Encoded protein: CASSLTSGGAYEQYF.

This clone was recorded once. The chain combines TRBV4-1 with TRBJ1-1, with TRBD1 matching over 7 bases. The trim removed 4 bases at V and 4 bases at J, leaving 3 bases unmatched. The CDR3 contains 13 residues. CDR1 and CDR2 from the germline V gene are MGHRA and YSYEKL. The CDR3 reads CASSPQGRTEAFF. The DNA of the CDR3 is TGCGCCAGCAGCCCACAGGGGCGCACTGAAGCTTTCTTT.

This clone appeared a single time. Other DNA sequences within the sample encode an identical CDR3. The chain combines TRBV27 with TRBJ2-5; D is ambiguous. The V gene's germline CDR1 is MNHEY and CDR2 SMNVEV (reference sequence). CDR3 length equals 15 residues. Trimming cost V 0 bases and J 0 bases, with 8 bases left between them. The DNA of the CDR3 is TGTGCCAGCAGTTTATCCCCTCAGTACCAAGAGACCCAGTACTTC. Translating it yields CASSLSPQYQETQYF.

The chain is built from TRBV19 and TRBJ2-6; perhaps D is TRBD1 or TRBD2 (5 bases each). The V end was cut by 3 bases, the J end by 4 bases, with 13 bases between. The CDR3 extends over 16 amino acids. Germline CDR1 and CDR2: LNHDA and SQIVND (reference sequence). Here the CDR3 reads CASSILPGTGANVLTF. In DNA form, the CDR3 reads TGTGCCAGTAGTATTCTCCCAGGGACCGGGGCCAACGTCCTGACTTTC. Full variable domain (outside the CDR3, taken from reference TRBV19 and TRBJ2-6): DGGITQSPKYLFRKEGQNVTLSCEQNLNHDAMYWYRQDPGQGLRLIYYSQIVNDFQKGDIAEGYSVSREKKESFPLTVTSAQKNPTAFYLCASSILPGTGANVLTFGAGSRLTVL.

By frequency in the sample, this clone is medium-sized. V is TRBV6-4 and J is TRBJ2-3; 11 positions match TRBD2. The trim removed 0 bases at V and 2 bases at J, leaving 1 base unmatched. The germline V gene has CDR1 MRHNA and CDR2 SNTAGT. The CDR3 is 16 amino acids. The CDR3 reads CASSDSSGGATDTQYF. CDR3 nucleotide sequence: TGTGCCAGCAGTGACTCTAGCGGGGGGGCCACAGATACGCAGTATTTT.

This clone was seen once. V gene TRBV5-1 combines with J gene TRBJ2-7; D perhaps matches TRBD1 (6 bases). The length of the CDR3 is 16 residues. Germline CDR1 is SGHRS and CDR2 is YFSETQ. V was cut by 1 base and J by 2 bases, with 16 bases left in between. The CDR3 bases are TGCGCCAGCAGCTTGATTGGTTCCAGGGACACCTACGAGCAGTACTTC. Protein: CASSLIGSRDTYEQYF.

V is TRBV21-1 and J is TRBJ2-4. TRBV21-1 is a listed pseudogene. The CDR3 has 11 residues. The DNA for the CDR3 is TGTGCCAGCAGGGTGAAAAACATTCAGTACTTC. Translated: CASRVKNIQYF.

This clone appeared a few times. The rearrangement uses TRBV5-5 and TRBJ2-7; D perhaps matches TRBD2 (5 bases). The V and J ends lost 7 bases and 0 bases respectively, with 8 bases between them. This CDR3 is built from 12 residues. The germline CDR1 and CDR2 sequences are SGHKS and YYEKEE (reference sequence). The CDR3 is CASAGISYEQYF. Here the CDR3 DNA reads TGTGCCAGCGCGGGTATCTCCTACGAGCAGTACTTC. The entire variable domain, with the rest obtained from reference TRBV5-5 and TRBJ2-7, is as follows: DAGVTQSPTHLIKTRGQQVTLRCSPISGHKSVSWYQQVLGQGPQFIFQYYEKEERGRGNFPDRFSARQFPNYSSELNVNALLLGDSALYLCASAGISYEQYFGPGTRLTVT.

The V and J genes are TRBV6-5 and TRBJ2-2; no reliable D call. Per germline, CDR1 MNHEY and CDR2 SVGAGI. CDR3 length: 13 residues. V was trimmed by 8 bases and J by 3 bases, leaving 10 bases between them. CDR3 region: CASLLLDTGELFF. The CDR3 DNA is TGTGCCAGCCTACTTTTGGACACCGGGGAGCTGTTTTTT.

CDR3 nucleotides: TGCGCCAGCAGCTCCGCAGGGTGGAATGGCTACACCTTC. Its protein product is CASSSAGWNGYTF. The V call is TRBV5-1, the J call TRBJ1-2, with a possible D match to TRBD1 (5 bases). Trimming took off 3 bases at V and 6 bases at J, with 12 bases between the two ends. Looked up from germline, CDR1 is SGHRS and CDR2 is YFSETQ. The CDR3 runs to 13 residues. The full variable domain, in which reference TRBV5-1 and TRBJ1-2 provide the parts outside the CDR3, is KAGVTQTPRYLIKTRGQQVTLSCSPISGHRSVSWYQQTPGQGLQFLFEYFSETQRNKGNFPGRFSGRQFSNSRSEMNVSTLELGDSALYLCASSSAGWNGYTFGSGTRLTVV.

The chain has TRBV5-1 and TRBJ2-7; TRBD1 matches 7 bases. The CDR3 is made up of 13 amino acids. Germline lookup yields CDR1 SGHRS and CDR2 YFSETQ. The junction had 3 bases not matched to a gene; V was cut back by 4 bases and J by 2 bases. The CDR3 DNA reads TGCGCCAGCAGCATGGGACAGACCTACGAGCAGTACTTC. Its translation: CASSMGQTYEQYF.

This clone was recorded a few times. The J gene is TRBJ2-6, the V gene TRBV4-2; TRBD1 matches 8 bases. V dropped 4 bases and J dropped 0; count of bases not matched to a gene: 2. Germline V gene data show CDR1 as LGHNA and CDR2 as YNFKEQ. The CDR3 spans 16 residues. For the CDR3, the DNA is TGTGCCAGCAGCCCGGGACAGGACTCTGGGGCCAACGTCCTGACTTTC. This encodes CASSPGQDSGANVLTF.

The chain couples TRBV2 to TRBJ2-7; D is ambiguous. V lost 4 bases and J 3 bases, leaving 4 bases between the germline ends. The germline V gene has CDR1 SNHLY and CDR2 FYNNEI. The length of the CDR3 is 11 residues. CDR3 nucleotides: TGTGCCAGCAGTGCCGACTACGAGCAGTACTTC. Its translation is CASSADYEQYF. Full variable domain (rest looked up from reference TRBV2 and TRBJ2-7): EPEVTQTPSHQVTQMGQEVILRCVPISNHLYFYWYRQILGQKVEFLVSFYNNEISEKSEIFDDQFSVERPDGSNFTLKIRSTKLEDSAMYFCASSADYEQYFGPGTRLTVT.

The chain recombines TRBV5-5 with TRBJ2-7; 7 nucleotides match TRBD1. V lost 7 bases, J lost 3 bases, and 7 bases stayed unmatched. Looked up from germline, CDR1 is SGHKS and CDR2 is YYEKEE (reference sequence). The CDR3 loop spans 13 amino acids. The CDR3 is CASHLDRDYEQYF. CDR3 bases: TGTGCCAGCCATCTTGACAGGGACTACGAGCAGTACTTC. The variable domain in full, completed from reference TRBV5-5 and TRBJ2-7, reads DAGVTQSPTHLIKTRGQQVTLRCSPISGHKSVSWYQQVLGQGPQFIFQYYEKEERGRGNFPDRFSARQFPNYSSELNVNALLLGDSALYLCASHLDRDYEQYFGPGTRLTVT.

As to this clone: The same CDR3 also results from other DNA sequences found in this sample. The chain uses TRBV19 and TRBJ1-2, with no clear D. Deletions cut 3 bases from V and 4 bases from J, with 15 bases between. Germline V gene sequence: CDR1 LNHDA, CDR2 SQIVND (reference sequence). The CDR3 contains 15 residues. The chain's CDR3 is CASSIEWTAVYGYTF. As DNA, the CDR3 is TGTGCCAGTAGTATCGAATGGACGGCTGTCTATGGCTACACCTTC.

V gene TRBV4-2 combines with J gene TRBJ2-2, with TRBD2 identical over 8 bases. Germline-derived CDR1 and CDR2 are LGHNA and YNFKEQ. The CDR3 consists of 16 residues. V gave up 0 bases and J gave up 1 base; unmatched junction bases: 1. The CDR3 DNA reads TGTGCCAGCAGCCAAGAAGGGACTAGGAACACCGGGGAGCTGTTTTTT. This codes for CASSQEGTRNTGELFF.

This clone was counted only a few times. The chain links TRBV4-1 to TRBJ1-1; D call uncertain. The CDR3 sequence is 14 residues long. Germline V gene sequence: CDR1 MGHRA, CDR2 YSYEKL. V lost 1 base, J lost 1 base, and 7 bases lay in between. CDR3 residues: CASSQVTRNTEAFF. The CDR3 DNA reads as TGCGCCAGCAGCCAAGTGACGAGGAACACTGAAGCTTTCTTT.

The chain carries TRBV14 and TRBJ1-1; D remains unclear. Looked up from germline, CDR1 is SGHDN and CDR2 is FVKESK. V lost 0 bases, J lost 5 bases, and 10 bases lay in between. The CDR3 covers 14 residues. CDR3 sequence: CASSQEILSTEAFF. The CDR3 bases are TGTGCCAGCAGCCAAGAAATTTTATCGACTGAAGCTTTCTTT. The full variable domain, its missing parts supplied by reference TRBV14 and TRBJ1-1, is EAGVTQFPSHSVIEKGQTVTLRCDPISGHDNLYWYRRVMGKEIKFLLHFVKESKQDESGMPNNRFLAERTGGTYSTLKVQPAELEDSGVYFCASSQEILSTEAFFGQGTRLTVV.

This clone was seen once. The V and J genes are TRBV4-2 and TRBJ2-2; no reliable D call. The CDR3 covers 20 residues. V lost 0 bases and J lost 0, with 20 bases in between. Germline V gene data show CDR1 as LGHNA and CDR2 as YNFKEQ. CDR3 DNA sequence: TGTGCCAGCAGCCAAGATCGTGGATTGCGGTGGGATACGAACACCGGGGAGCTGTTTTTT. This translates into CASSQDRGLRWDTNTGELFF.

The CDR3 region is CASSPYSTRDYEQYF. The CDR3 DNA sequence: TGCGCCAGCAGCCCATACAGTACGCGGGATTACGAGCAGTACTTC. The chain recombines TRBV5-1 with TRBJ2-7; possible D gene TRBD2, 6 bases. CDR3 length equals 15 residues. Germline CDR1 SGHRS, CDR2 YFSETQ. V was cut by 4 bases and J by 4 bases, with 18 bases left in between. The full variable domain, completed using reference TRBV5-1 and TRBJ2-7, is KAGVTQTPRYLIKTRGQQVTLSCSPISGHRSVSWYQQTPGQGLQFLFEYFSETQRNKGNFPGRFSGRQFSNSRSEMNVSTLELGDSALYLCASSPYSTRDYEQYFGPGTRLTVT.